This T cell receptor beta chain emerged from a study of PD-L1 blockade in urothelial cancer. Overall study context: Most patients, about 85% of the roughly 29, were males with bladder-origin cancer.

Time point defined: peripheral blood 6 weeks after treatment start. Clones were read by immunoSEQ multiplex PCR, and TCRdb kept only the in-frame ones, dropping some. Here the sample spans 48,000 or so clones, 80% to 90% being singletons. There are 13 residues in the CDR3. Trimming stripped 9 bases from V and 0 bases from J, with 12 bases between. Germline loops: CDR1 SNHLY, CDR2 FYNNEI. This clonotype was obtained from a man aged 65 to 79 with urothelial cancer. The specimen was PBMCs, collected around atezolizumab (anti-PD-L1) treatment. The chain has TRBV2 and TRBJ2-7; the D gene is possibly TRBD2 (6 bases). CDR3 nucleotides: TGTGCCAGTCATAGCGGTTACTCCTACGAGCAGTACTTC. Encoded protein: CASHSGYSYEQYF.